Listed below are T cell receptor beta chains from one sample, sequenced in a study of T-cell reconstitution after alpha-beta-depleted transplantation in children. TCRdb passed the PCR reads through MiXCR, listing each CDR3 protein once. The sample lists some 500,000 distinct CDR3 sequences, around 19% occurring once. Source: PBMCs from the stem cell graft donor, taken from the stem cell graft. The receptors stem from a human donor who donated a stem cell graft to a child with acute lymphoblastic leukemia. The CDR3 runs from the conserved cysteine through the conserved F or W. D genes are given only for firm matches. Clone size, where shown, is once, few, many, or a class for clones that have expanded.

>.|TRBJ1-1|.|TRBV6-5
TGTGCCAGCAGTTACAGTCGGGAGATCACTGAAGCTTTCTTT
CASSYSREITEAFF
>.|TRBJ2-5|.|TRBV5-6
TGTGCCAGCAGCTTGGACCTGAGGGGAGAGACCCAGTACTTC
CASSLDLRGETQYF
>.|TRBJ2-1|.|TRBV7-9
TGTGCCAGCAGCTTAGGGCTGGGTCCCGATGAGCAGTTCTTC
CASSLGLGPDEQFF
>.|TRBJ2-7|.|TRBV29-1
TGCAGCGTTGAAATCGGGAGCTCCTACGAGCAGTACTTC
CSVEIGSSYEQYF
>few|TRBJ2-1|TRBD2|TRBV11-2
TGTGCCAGCAGCCGGGGACTAGCGGGAGATCATGAGCAGTTCTTC
CASSRGLAGDHEQFF
>few|TRBJ1-5|.|TRBV27
TGTGCCAGCAGCTGGGGGTTGGGCAATCAGCCCCAGCATTTT
CASSWGLGNQPQHF
>.|TRBJ2-5|.|TRBV12-3/TRBV12-4
TGTGCCAGCAGTCGAAGGGGGGGCCAAGAGACCCAGTACTTC
CASSRRGGQETQYF
>.|TRBJ2-1|.|TRBV7-6
TGTGCCAGCAGCTCAACGGTGGGGGGAGGCGCCTACAATGAGCAGTTCTTC
CASSSTVGGGAYNEQFF
>.|TRBJ2-2|TRBD1|TRBV24-1
TGTGCCACCAGTGATTCGACAGGGGGATTAACCGGGGAGCTGTTTTTT
CATSDSTGGLTGELFF
>.|TRBJ2-7|.|TRBV7-8
TGTGCCAGCAGCTTACGCCCCGGGACTTTGAGCTCCTACGAGCAGTACTTC
CASSLRPGTLSSYEQYF
>once|TRBJ2-1|TRBD2|TRBV6-5
TGTGCCAGCAGTTACCGGGGAAGCGGGAGGAGCAATGAGCAGTTCTTC
CASSYRGSGRSNEQFF
>.|TRBJ1-1|.|TRBV9
TGTGCCAGCAGCCCCGGTGCGGGGGCGGGGGCTTTCTTT
CASSPGAGAGAFF
>.|TRBJ2-3|TRBD2|TRBV20-1
TGCAGTGCTAGACTCGCGGGAGGGGGAGATACGCAGTATTTT
CSARLAGGGDTQYF
>.|TRBJ2-1|TRBD2|TRBV12-3/TRBV12-4
TGTGCCAGCAGTTTAAGCGGGGTCGGTGAGCAGTTCTTC
CASSLSGVGEQFF
>few|TRBJ2-2|TRBD1|TRBV20-1
TGCAGTGCTAGAGGGGGACAGACGAACACCGGGGAGCTGTTTTTT
CSARGGQTNTGELFF
>.|TRBJ2-1|TRBD1|TRBV7-3
TGTGCCAGCAGCCCCAAACTATACCGGGACAGCTCCTACAATGAGCAGTTCTTC
CASSPKLYRDSSYNEQFF
>few|TRBJ1-2|TRBD1|TRBV4-2
TGTGCCAGCAGCCAAGAGTGGGGACAGGGGGCTGGGGGCTACACCTTC
CASSQEWGQGAGGYTF
>.|TRBJ2-7|TRBD2|TRBV27
TGTGCCAGCGGAAGACTAGCGGGAGCCTCCTCCTACGAGCAGTACTTC
CASGRLAGASSYEQYF
>.|TRBJ2-2|.|TRBV27
TGTGCCAGCAGCAACAACGACGGGCTATACACCGGGGAGCTGTTTTTT
CASSNNDGLYTGELFF
>few|TRBJ2-4|TRBD2|TRBV7-2
TGTGCCAGCAGCTTAGTGGGAAGCGGGAGGGGGGACATTCAGTACTTC
CASSLVGSGRGDIQYF
>few|TRBJ1-2|.|TRBV15
TGTGCCACCAGCAGAGACAGTTTCTATGGCTACACCTTC
CATSRDSFYGYTF
>.|TRBJ2-1|TRBD2|TRBV6-2/TRBV6-3
TGTGCCAGCTCCTGGGGGGGGAACAATGAGCAGTTCTTC
CASSWGGNNEQFF
>few|TRBJ2-7|.|TRBV25-1
TGTGCCAGCAGCGTGTCAGGGGGGACCTACGAGCAGTACTTC
CASSVSGGTYEQYF
>few|TRBJ2-1|.|TRBV29-1
TGCAGCGTTGCGGACAGGGAGGGTGAGCAGTTCTTC
CSVADREGEQFF
>.|TRBJ2-2|.|TRBV19
TGTGCCAGTGGAGGAGTGAGGGAGGCGAACGGGGAGCTGTTTTTT
CASGGVREANGELFF
>.|TRBJ2-2|.|TRBV5-1
TGCGCCAGCAGCTCTTTACAGGGCGCCGGGGAGCTGTTTTTT
CASSSLQGAGELFF
>.|TRBJ2-2|TRBD2|TRBV29-1
TGCAGCGGGGGACTATCTCTCACCGGGGAGCTGTTTTTT
CSGGLSLTGELFF
>.|TRBJ2-7|.|TRBV20-1
TGCAGTGCTTTCACTCCGGGACGAAAATACGAGCAGTACTTC
CSAFTPGRKYEQYF
>few|TRBJ2-1|.|TRBV18
TGTGCCAGCTCCCCAACGTATGAGCAGTTCTTC
CASSPTYEQFF
>few|TRBJ2-7|TRBD2|TRBV20-1
TGCAGTGCTAGAGATACAGCGGGAGGCCCCTCCTACGAGCAGTACTTC
CSARDTAGGPSYEQYF
>.|TRBJ2-5|.|TRBV27
TGTGCCAGCATATCCGAGGGGACCCAGTACTTC
CASISEGTQYF
>.|TRBJ1-2|TRBD1|TRBV2
TGTGCCAGCAGCGCCGACAGGGAAGGAGGCTACACCTTC
CASSADREGGYTF
>few|TRBJ1-2|.|TRBV20-1
TGCAGTGTGGAGTCCGAAACCGACTATGGCTACACCTTC
CSVESETDYGYTF
>.|TRBJ1-4|.|TRBV14
TGTGCCAGCAGCCAGGGGGTAGGGGATAAAAAACTGTTTTTT
CASSQGVGDKKLFF
>.|TRBJ2-1|TRBD2|TRBV12-3/TRBV12-4
TGTGCCAGCAGTCGGACTAGCGGCCACTCCTTCTCCTACAATGAGCAGTTCTTC
CASSRTSGHSFSYNEQFF
>few|TRBJ2-5|.|TRBV18
TGTGCCAGCTCACCGGGACAAACACAAGAGACCCAGTACTTC
CASSPGQTQETQYF
>few|TRBJ2-2|TRBD1|TRBV13
TGTGCCAGCACCCGGGACAGAAACACCGGGGAGCTGTTTTTT
CASTRDRNTGELFF
>.|TRBJ1-2|TRBD1|TRBV20-1
TGCAGTGCCAAGACAGGGTATGGCTACACCTTC
CSAKTGYGYTF
>.|TRBJ2-7|.|TRBV15
TGTGCCACTGGTAAGGCGGGCTGGAGCTCCTACGAGCAGTACTTC
CATGKAGWSSYEQYF
>few|TRBJ2-7|.|TRBV2
TGTGCCAGCAGTGAGGCAGGTTTGTTCTACGAGCAGTACTTC
CASSEAGLFYEQYF
>few|TRBJ2-7|.|TRBV28
TGTGCCAGCAGTTTAGCAGGGCAGCTCTACGAGCAGTACTTC
CASSLAGQLYEQYF
>few|TRBJ2-5|TRBD1|TRBV25-1
TGTGCCAGCAGAAGCGGGACAGGGGCGGGAAAAGCTCAAGAGACCCAGTACTTC
CASRSGTGAGKAQETQYF
>.|TRBJ1-1|.|TRBV7-3
TGTGCCAGCAGCTTAGATGGACATGAAGCTTTCTTT
CASSLDGHEAFF
>.|TRBJ2-2|.|TRBV12-3/TRBV12-4
TGTGCCAGCAGTTTAAATATCCGCGGTGGGGAGCTGTTTTTT
CASSLNIRGGELFF
>many|TRBJ2-5|TRBD2|TRBV5-1
TGCGCCAGCAGCACCAGGACTAGCGGGAGAGATGGAGGGCAAGAGACCCAGTACTTC
CASSTRTSGRDGGQETQYF